This is a list of T cell receptor beta chains from one sample in a study of blood T cell repertoires in COVID-19. Clones were read by immunoSEQ multiplex PCR, and TCRdb kept only the in-frame ones, dropping some. The repertoire includes roughly 34,000 clones, about 87% of them detected once, and around 10% sits in the top ten. Material: peripheral blood. The receptor set was obtained from a man older than 75 with active COVID-19. Both conserved end residues are part of each CDR3. D genes are given only for firm matches. Only some rows state a clone size, as once, few, many or a class for expanded clones.

J: TRBJ2-3; D: TRBD2; V: TRBV28; size: .; CDR3: CASSFIGTSGSRGTDTQYF; DNA: TGTGCCAGCAGTTTTATTGGGACTAGCGGAAGTCGGGGCACAGATACGCAGTATTTT
J: TRBJ2-7; D: .; V: TRBV19; size: .; CDR3: CASRNNREYEQYF; DNA: TGTGCCAGTAGGAACAATCGGGAGTACGAGCAGTACTTC
J: TRBJ2-3; D: TRBD1; V: TRBV11-2; size: .; CDR3: CASSFGTGGTDTQYF; DNA: TGTGCCAGCAGCTTCGGGACAGGGGGCACAGATACGCAGTATTTT
J: TRBJ2-7; D: .; V: TRBV6-5; size: .; CDR3: CASSYSDSRTHEQYF; DNA: TGTGCCAGCAGTTACTCGGATTCGAGGACTCACGAGCAGTACTTC
J: TRBJ1-2; D: TRBD1; V: TRBV29-1; size: .; CDR3: CSVVQGASGYTF; DNA: TGCAGCGTTGTACAGGGGGCAAGTGGCTACACCTTC
J: TRBJ2-7; D: .; V: TRBV11-2; size: .; CDR3: CASSVPEMVYEQYF; DNA: TGTGCCAGCAGCGTCCCTGAGATGGTCTACGAGCAGTACTTC
J: TRBJ2-3; D: TRBD2; V: TRBV5-1; size: .; CDR3: CASSFGGRGVTDTQYF; DNA: TGCGCCAGCAGCTTTGGCGGGAGGGGAGTCACAGATACGCAGTATTTT
J: TRBJ1-6; D: .; V: TRBV18; size: .; CDR3: CASSPVEGNSPLHF; DNA: TGTGCCAGCTCCCCGGTGGAGGGGAATTCACCCCTCCACTTT
J: TRBJ1-2; D: .; V: TRBV29-1; size: .; CDR3: CSVVGTGYGYTF; DNA: TGCAGCGTTGTGGGGACTGGCTATGGCTACACCTTC
J: TRBJ2-5; D: TRBD1; V: TRBV24-1; size: once; CDR3: CATSVNGQGGETQYF; DNA: TGTGCCACCAGTGTTAACGGACAGGGGGGGGAGACCCAGTACTTC
J: TRBJ2-7; D: .; V: TRBV4-3; size: .; CDR3: CASSPKIAQQGSYEQYF; DNA: TGCGCCAGCAGCCCCAAGATAGCCCAGCAGGGCTCCTACGAGCAGTACTTC
J: TRBJ2-7; D: .; V: TRBV6-6; size: .; CDR3: CASSDSYEQYF; DNA: TGTGCCAGCAGTGACAGCTACGAGCAGTACTTC
J: TRBJ2-7; D: TRBD1; V: TRBV5-5; size: .; CDR3: CASSGGQGPHEQYF; DNA: TGTGCCAGCAGCGGCGGACAGGGTCCCCACGAGCAGTACTTC
J: TRBJ1-3; D: .; V: TRBV2; size: .; CDR3: CASKLNSGNTIYF; DNA: TGTGCCAGCAAACTCAACTCTGGAAACACCATATATTTT
J: TRBJ2-5; D: TRBD2; V: TRBV19; size: .; CDR3: CASSPLAGGGKETQYF; DNA: TGTGCCAGTAGTCCTCTAGCGGGAGGCGGTAAAGAGACCCAGTACTTC
J: TRBJ2-2; D: .; V: TRBV5-4; size: once; CDR3: CASSLAGSLTGELFF; DNA: TGTGCCAGCAGCTTGGCCGGGAGTCTCACCGGGGAGCTGTTTTTT
J: TRBJ2-7; D: TRBD2; V: TRBV9; size: .; CDR3: CASSVTQRGEQYF; DNA: TGTGCCAGCAGCGTAACTCAGCGGGGTGAGCAGTACTTC